Below, one T cell receptor (beta chain) is given with its context. Its cognate antigen is unknown. Germline V gene data show CDR1 as KGHSH and CDR2 as LQKENI. The CDR3 contains 14 residues. The J segment lost 9 bases and the V segment lost 3 bases, leaving 8 bases of the junction unmatched. Sequenced by immunoSEQ multiplex PCR; TCRdb stores in-frame clones only, minus some. Among 90,000 to 110,000 clones listed, roughly 87% were seen once. These data belong to a study of PD-1 blockade in classical Hodgkin lymphoma. Study outcomes and limitations: CD4+ TCR diversity, unlike CD8+, climbed significantly by C4D1. Patients starting nivolumab under 1 year after ASCT were excluded. According to reports, newly diagnosed patients had lower baseline TCR diversity than healthy donors, and relapsed/refractory patients had lower baseline TCR diversity still.

The sample's time point: cycle 4 day 1 (C4D1), after five to seven weeks of nivolumab. Following autologous stem cell transplantation, relapse occurred in every patient, and exposure to brentuximab vedotin varied. Classifying best responses yielded complete response, partial response or progressive disease. Sequenced here: peripheral blood mononuclear cells (PBMCs), sampled before the fourth cycle of nivolumab. The source of this sequence is a human donor with classical Hodgkin lymphoma. V gene TRBV18 combines with J gene TRBJ2-4, with TRBD1 identical over 7 bases. The CDR3 region is CASSPDKGATIQYF. The CDR3 DNA follows: TGTGCCAGCTCACCCGACAAGGGGGCGACCATTCAGTACTTC.